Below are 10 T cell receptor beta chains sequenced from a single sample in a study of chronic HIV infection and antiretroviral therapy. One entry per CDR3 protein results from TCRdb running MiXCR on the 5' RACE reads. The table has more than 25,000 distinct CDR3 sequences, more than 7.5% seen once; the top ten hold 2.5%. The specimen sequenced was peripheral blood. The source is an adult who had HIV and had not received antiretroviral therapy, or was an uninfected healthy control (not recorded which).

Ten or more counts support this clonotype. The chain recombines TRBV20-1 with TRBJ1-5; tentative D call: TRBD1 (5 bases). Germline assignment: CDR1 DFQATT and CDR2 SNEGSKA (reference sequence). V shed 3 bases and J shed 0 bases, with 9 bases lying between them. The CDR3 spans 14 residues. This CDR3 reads CSASTGYSNQPQHF. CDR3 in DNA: TGCAGTGCTAGTACAGGTTATAGCAATCAGCCCCAGCATTTT.

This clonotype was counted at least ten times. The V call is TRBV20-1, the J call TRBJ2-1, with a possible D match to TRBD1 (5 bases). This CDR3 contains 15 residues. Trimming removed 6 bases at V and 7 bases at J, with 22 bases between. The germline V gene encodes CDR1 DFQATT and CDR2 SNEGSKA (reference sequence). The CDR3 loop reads CSAGVGTPGSNEQFF. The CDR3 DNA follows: TGCAGTGCAGGGGTTGGAACCCCGGGTTCAAATGAGCAGTTCTTC.

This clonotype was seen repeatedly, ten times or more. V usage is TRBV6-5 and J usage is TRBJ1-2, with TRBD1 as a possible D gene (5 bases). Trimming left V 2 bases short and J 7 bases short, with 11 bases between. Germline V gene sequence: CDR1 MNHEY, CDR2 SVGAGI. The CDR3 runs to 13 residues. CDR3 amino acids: CASSYRQGGGYTF. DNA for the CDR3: TGTGCCAGCAGTTACCGGCAGGGAGGTGGCTACACCTTC.

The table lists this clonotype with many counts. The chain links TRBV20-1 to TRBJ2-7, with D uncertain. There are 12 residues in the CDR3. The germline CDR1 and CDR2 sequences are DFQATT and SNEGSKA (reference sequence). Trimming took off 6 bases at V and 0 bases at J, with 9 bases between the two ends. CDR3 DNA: TGCAGTGCCCGACGGAGCTCCTACGAGCAGTACTTC. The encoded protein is CSARRSSYEQYF.

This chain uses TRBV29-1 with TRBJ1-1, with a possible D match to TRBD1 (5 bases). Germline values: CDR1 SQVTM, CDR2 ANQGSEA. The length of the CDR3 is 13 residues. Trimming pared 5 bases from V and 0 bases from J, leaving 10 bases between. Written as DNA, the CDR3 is TGCAGCGTTCGAGGGGTGTTGAACACTGAAGCTTTCTTT. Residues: CSVRGVLNTEAFF.

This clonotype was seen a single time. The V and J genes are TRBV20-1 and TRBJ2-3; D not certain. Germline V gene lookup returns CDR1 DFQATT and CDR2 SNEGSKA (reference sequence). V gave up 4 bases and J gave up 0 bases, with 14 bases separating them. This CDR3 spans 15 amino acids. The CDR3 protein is CSATPVVTSTDTQYF. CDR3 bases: TGCAGTGCTACGCCCGTCGTAACTAGCACAGATACGCAGTATTTT.

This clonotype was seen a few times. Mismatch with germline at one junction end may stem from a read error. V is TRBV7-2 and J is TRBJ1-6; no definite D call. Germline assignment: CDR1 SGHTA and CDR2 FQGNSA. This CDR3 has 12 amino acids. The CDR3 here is CASSSSNSPLHF. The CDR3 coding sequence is TGTGCCAGCAGCTCCTCTAATTCACCCCTCCACTTT.

CDR3 nucleotide sequence: TGCAGCGTTGATCGGGGACAAAAAGCCAATGAGCAGTTCTTC. As protein: CSVDRGQKANEQFF. The chain employs TRBV29-1 and TRBJ2-1; D might be TRBD1 (6 bases). Germline V gene sequence: CDR1 SQVTM, CDR2 ANQGSEA. V lost 3 bases to trimming and J lost 6 bases, with 15 bases between them. CDR3 length equals 14 residues.

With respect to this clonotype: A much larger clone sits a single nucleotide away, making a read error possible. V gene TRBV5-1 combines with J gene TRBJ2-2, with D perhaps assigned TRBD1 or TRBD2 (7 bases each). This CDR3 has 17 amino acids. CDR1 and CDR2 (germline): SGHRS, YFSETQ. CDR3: CASSLERDSVITGERFF. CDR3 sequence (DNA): TGCGCCAGCAGCTTGGAGCGGGACAGCGTGATCACCGGGGAGCGGTTTTTT.

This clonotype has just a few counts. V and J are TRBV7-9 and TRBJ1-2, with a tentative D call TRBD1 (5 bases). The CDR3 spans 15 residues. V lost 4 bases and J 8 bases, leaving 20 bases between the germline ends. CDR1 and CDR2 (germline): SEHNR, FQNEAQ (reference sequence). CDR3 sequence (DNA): TGTGCCAGCAGCTCAGACACAGAGGGGATACGCGGCTACACCTTC. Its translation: CASSSDTEGIRGYTF.